This TCR beta chain was retrieved from a study of shared clonotypes between healthy human individuals (TCRdb year 2020). For context, the study as a whole: The cohort comprised two women and a few men aged 18 to 49 years. To estimate repertoire size and how much clonotype sharing occurs between individuals, the study deeply sequenced the blood TCR repertoires of several healthy adults. To increase sequencing depth and limit assay-specific biases, different laboratories used diverse techniques to prepare libraries and sequence TCR repertoires. Per donor, leukapheresis produced somewhere between about 0.8 and 9 billion PBMCs. Paper-wide results and their limitations: The small number of donors limited the genetic and exposure-history diversity represented. Pairwise subsampling indicated that sequencing depth was expected to affect the degree of clonotype sharing among donors. Sampling was restricted to blood, and TCR repertoires in tissues likely differ from the TCR repertoires found in blood.

Concerning this clone itself: The clone's antigen remains unknown. No base quality information exists; no much larger clone differs at one position.

TCR CDR3 regions were amplified from genomic DNA by multiplex PCR using the deep immunoSEQ assay. Genomic DNA extracted from each cell subset was distributed evenly over all wells of several immunoSEQ 96-well plates, and each plate served as one replicate. For unsorted PBMC, each replicate PCR was loaded with around 300 ng genomic DNA, equivalent to some 27,000 T cell genomes. Ten immunoSEQ deep assay plates were used to sequence unsorted PBMC genomic DNA. The purified libraries were quantified using a Qubit 3.0 fluorometer, sized with a Bioanalyzer 2100, and then quantified again using the KAPA Library Quantification kit. A separate single-read 150-cycle Illumina NextSeq 550 flow cell was used to sequence each immunoSEQ 96-well plate. The published analysis was carried out like this. Because the immunoSEQ output held only junctional sequences and lacked quality scores, the filtering could not match the filtering applied to full-length reads. Sequences were annotated with PyIR, a Python wrapper for IgBLAST v1.9, using IMGT germline references to assign V/J genes and CDR3. Reads were removed for weak V/J assignments (E-value above 1e-6), missing CDR3, stop codons, out-of-frame junctions, or ambiguous translated residues. V3J clonotypes were defined by identical inferred V gene, J gene, and CDR3 amino acid sequence. To compute the percentage overlap between repertoires, the number of shared unique clonotypes was divided by the size of the smaller repertoire. Three approaches were used to assess repertoire richness: RTK rarefaction, the Chao1 estimator, and Recon v2.1 estimates of unobserved clonotypes. TCRdb re-hosts the immuneACCESS table, in-frame sequences only. Its copies lack some clones; in the studies checked, an unresolved V gene accounts for under half of them, and the cause for the rest is not known. V and J calls and clone size are copied from that table; D and trimming were computed from the DNA. The sample table records about 510,000 clones; about three quarters of these occur just once. The ten biggest clones cover approximately 13% of the sample.

Donors were healthy HIV-negative adults with no recently reported acute infections or vaccinations. Every donor was a Caucasian adult living in Nashville, Tennessee, USA. For unsorted samples, roughly 90 million PBMCs were counted, and genomic DNA was extracted using the QIAamp DNA Blood Mini kit. Blood was obtained by leukapheresis, after which PBMCs were separated by Ficoll-Histopaque density gradient centrifugation and cryopreserved in liquid nitrogen vapor phase. The CDR1 and CDR2 encoded by the germline V gene are WSHSY and SAAADI. The junction shows trimming of 9 bases on V and 7 bases on J, and the gene matches do not reach 17 bases of it. Inclusive of the bounding cysteine and phenylalanine, the CDR3 is 16 residues long. The read is trimmed to its CDR3 DNA, 48 bases read in frame from base 1.

The source is a woman in her thirties or forties in good health. Some clones in this sample may be carry-over from other donors' samples. The material sequenced was PBMCs. The chain uses TRBV10-2 and TRBJ2-1, and 8 junction bases match TRBD1. The CDR3 region: CASKGSGQVIRNEQFF. The sequenced DNA: TGCGCCAGTAAGGGATCGGGACAGGTGATTAGGAATGAGCAGTTCTTC.